A single sample gave rise to the 17 T cell receptor beta chains below, sequenced in a study of beta chain features in type 1 diabetes. The isolated RNA, all of it, was reverse transcribed, so expressed TCRB transcripts were what got sequenced. Generated by immunoSEQ multiplex PCR, the TCRdb table keeps only in-frame clones and is missing some. The sample lists approximately 40,000 clones, roughly 50% occurring once. Specimen: stem cell memory CD4+ T cells from blood. The origin of the receptors is a woman aged 25 to 39 in good health.

V and J are TRBV28 and TRBJ1-1; 7 nucleotides match TRBD1. CDR3 length equals 15 residues. Germline CDR1 is MDHEN and CDR2 is SYDVKM. The V segment lost 5 bases and the J segment 3 bases; nucleotides outside the gene matches: 9. The DNA for the CDR3 is TGTGCCAGCAGTGGGCGAGGGGGCGGGGACACTGAAGCTTTCTTT. Its translation is CASSGRGGGDTEAFF.

This clone was observed a few times. The V call is TRBV11-2, the J call TRBJ2-5; 10 bases fit TRBD2. Germline V gene sequence: CDR1 SGHAT, CDR2 FQNNGV. The length of the CDR3 is 14 residues. J lost 5 bases, V lost 3 bases, and 3 bases had no gene match. Here the CDR3 DNA reads TGTGCCAGCAGCTTTAGCGGGAGGCGTGAGACCCAGTACTTC. Its translation: CASSFSGRRETQYF.

The chain joins TRBV18 to TRBJ1-5; 7 bases map to TRBD1. V shed 1 base, J shed 1 base, and the junction held 1 base outside the gene matches. The germline V gene encodes CDR1 KGHSH and CDR2 LQKENI. This CDR3 is 15 amino acids long. CDR3 region: CASSPLGQSNQPQHF. In DNA, the CDR3 is TGTGCCAGCTCACCACTGGGACAGAGCAATCAGCCCCAGCATTTT.

This chain joins TRBV28 and TRBJ1-2; 8 bases are shared with TRBD1. Germline CDR1 MDHEN, CDR2 SYDVKM. The CDR3 is made up of 14 amino acids. Losses at the gene ends were 3 bases for V and 4 bases for J; bases not matched to a gene: 4. The CDR3 bases are TGTGCCAGCAGTTTTGGGGACAGGCCCTATGGCTACACCTTC. Translated, it gives CASSFGDRPYGYTF.

The rearrangement joins TRBV27 to TRBJ2-1; the match to TRBD2 covers 11 bases. This CDR3 has 18 amino acids. CDR1 MNHEY and CDR2 SMNVEV come from the germline V gene (reference sequence). Losses at the gene ends were 4 bases for V and 4 bases for J; bases not matched to a gene: 12. The CDR3 DNA reads TGTGCCAGCAGTTCTAGCGGGAGGAGCGGGGCGGGGTACAATGAGCAGTTCTTC. Amino acids: CASSSSGRSGAGYNEQFF.

This clone has a handful of counts. The chain joins TRBV28 to TRBJ1-2; a possible D gene is TRBD1 (5 bases). V lost 5 bases and J 6 bases, leaving 19 bases between the germline ends. The CDR3 has 15 amino acids. The germline V gene has CDR1 MDHEN and CDR2 SYDVKM. DNA of the CDR3: TGTGCCAGCAGTCGAGGGACGCCGGGAGTCCATGGCTACACCTTC. It translates to CASSRGTPGVHGYTF.

This rearrangement joins TRBV4-3 to TRBJ2-1, with 9 bases fitting TRBD2. Germline CDR1 reads LGHNA; CDR2 reads YSLEER. Germline trimming cut 0 bases from V and 0 bases from J; bases unmatched to any gene: 6. This CDR3 has 18 residues. CDR3: CASSQEVPSGTSYNEQFF. The CDR3 DNA is TGCGCCAGCAGCCAAGAGGTTCCTAGCGGGACCTCCTACAATGAGCAGTTCTTC.

The chain's CDR3 is CASSLWPGDNQETQYF. The CDR3 region has the DNA TGTGCCAGCAGCTTGTGGCCGGGGGATAATCAAGAGACCCAGTACTTC. The chain is built from TRBV4-2 and TRBJ2-5; D might be TRBD2 (6 bases). CDR3 size: 16 residues. V lost 5 bases, J lost 2 bases, and 18 bases lay in between. Germline-derived CDR1 and CDR2 are LGHNA and YNFKEQ.

The chain combines TRBV14 with TRBJ1-2, with no clear D. This CDR3 is built from 16 residues. The germline gives CDR1 SGHDN, CDR2 FVKESK. V was pared by 0 bases and J by 3 bases, with 14 bases between. In nucleotides, the CDR3 is TGTGCCAGCAGCCAAGATCAGATCTTTCGCCACTATGGCTACACCTTC. This encodes CASSQDQIFRHYGYTF.

In its sample, this clone was seen once. The chain joins TRBV7-2 to TRBJ2-5; maybe TRBD2 (6 bases). Germline V lookup: CDR1 SGHTA, CDR2 FQGNSA. This CDR3 contains 14 residues. With 6 bases removed from V and 5 bases from J, the gap between germline ends came to 16 bases. The CDR3 sequence is CASRRDSARETQYF. The CDR3 nucleotides are TGTGCCAGCAGGCGGGACTCCGCTCGGGAGACCCAGTACTTC. The full variable domain, with the rest looked up from reference TRBV7-2 and TRBJ2-5, is GAGVSQSPSNKVTEKGKDVELRCDPISGHTALYWYRQSLGQGLEFLIYFQGNSAPDKSGLPSDRFSAERTGGSVSTLTIQRTQQEDSAVYLCASRRDSARETQYFGPGTRLLVL.

The chain couples TRBV4-3 to TRBJ2-7; 12 bases line up with TRBD2. Germline V gene data show CDR1 as LGHNA and CDR2 as YSLEER. The trim removed 4 bases at V and 5 bases at J, leaving 18 bases unmatched. The CDR3 contains 19 residues. The CDR3 DNA reads as TGCGCCAGCAGCCCCAGAGGGACGCCGGGACTAGCGGGTGCCCACGAGCAGTACTTC. Translated, it gives CASSPRGTPGLAGAHEQYF.

CDR3 sequence reads: CASSLISGGRTHEQYF. CDR3 nucleotides: TGTGCCAGCAGCTTAATATCTGGCGGGAGGACCCACGAGCAGTACTTC. The chain recombines TRBV7-6 with TRBJ2-7, with 8 positions matching TRBD2. CDR3 length: 16 amino acids. V dropped 2 bases and J dropped 5; count of bases not matched to a gene: 11. Germline V gives CDR1 SGHVS, CDR2 FNYEAQ.

This rearrangement joins TRBV30 to TRBJ1-4; possible D gene TRBD1, 5 bases. The CDR3 consists of 16 residues. The germline V gene has CDR1 GTSNPN and CDR2 SVGIG (reference sequence). V was trimmed by 4 bases and J by 4 bases, leaving 19 bases between them. The CDR3 coding sequence is TGTGCCTGGACAACTCGGACGACCAGGGTTAATGAAAAACTGTTTTTT. It is translated as CAWTTRTTRVNEKLFF.

The genes are TRBV2 and TRBJ1-5; TRBD1 agrees at 7 bases. V lost 6 bases and J lost 0; bases outside the gene matches: 2. Germline V gene sequence: CDR1 SNHLY, CDR2 FYNNEI. This CDR3 has 14 residues. For the CDR3, the DNA is TGTGCCAGCAGCGACAGGGTTAGCAATCAGCCCCAGCATTTT. Translated: CASSDRVSNQPQHF.

The V and J genes are TRBV7-2 and TRBJ2-2; tentatively, D is TRBD1 (6 bases). Germline V gene sequence: CDR1 SGHTA, CDR2 FQGNSA. CDR3 length equals 14 residues. V lost 1 base, J lost 6 bases, and 9 bases lay in between. CDR3 residues: CASSLVGAPGELFF. The CDR3 DNA sequence: TGTGCCAGCAGCTTAGTGGGGGCGCCCGGGGAGCTGTTTTTT.

This clone was found a few times. The rearrangement links TRBV6-5 to TRBJ1-2; D may be TRBD1 (6 bases). This CDR3 contains 15 residues. Germline CDR1 and CDR2: MNHEY and SVGAGI. Trimming took 6 bases from V and 2 from J, leaving 16 bases between them. CDR3 nucleotide sequence: TGTGCCAGCAGGGGATACATTGGGGGCAACTATGGCTACACCTTC. Amino acids: CASRGYIGGNYGYTF.

The chain's CDR3 is CAWRAGRARDTQYF. In DNA form, the CDR3 reads TGTGCCTGGAGGGCAGGGAGGGCAAGAGATACGCAGTATTTT. The chain carries TRBV30 and TRBJ2-3, with 7 nucleotides matching TRBD2. The germline CDR1 and CDR2 sequences are GTSNPN and SVGIG (reference sequence). CDR3 length: 14 amino acids. With 3 bases clipped from V and 5 bases from J, the junction kept 8 bases outside the gene matches. The whole variable domain, filled in from reference TRBV30 and TRBJ2-3, reads SQTIHQWPATLVQPVGSPLSLECTVEGTSNPNLYWYRQAAGRGLQLLFYSVGIGQISSEVPQNLSASRPQDRQFILSSKKLLLSDSGFYLCAWRAGRARDTQYFGPGTRLTVL.